This record looks at one TCR beta chain sequence and its context. In the original processing: Estimated nucleated cell counts came from reference gene primer amplification. Here immunoSEQ multiplex PCR was the method, and the copy in TCRdb shows in-frame clones only, minus some. That table furnishes V, J and clone size, whereas the DNA furnished D and trimming. The sample shows about 99,000 clones, roughly nine tenths of them seen only once. The data are from a study of blood T cell repertoires in COVID-19. In the study overall: The study drew acute and convalescent COVID-19 samples from the United States, Italy and Spain. T cells, B-cell-depleted T cells, or PBMCs supplied cDNA or gDNA.

The CDR3 sequence is 15 residues long. Germline trimming cut 5 bases from V and 8 bases from J; bases unmatched to any gene: 9. Germline V gene sequence: CDR1 MGHDK, CDR2 SYGVNS. Sequencing input: peripheral blood. The clonotype was recovered from a human donor in a cohort sampled during active COVID-19. This sequence joins TRBV25-1 and TRBJ1-4; 9 nucleotides agree with TRBD1. DNA of the CDR3: TGTGCCAGCAGTCCCACTGGACAGGGGAGAGAAAAACTGTTTTTT. This sequence encodes CASSPTGQGREKLFF.